One T cell receptor (beta chain) is described in this entry. Its antigen is still unknown. This sample also contains other DNA sequences that code for the same CDR3. This sample was taken from a study of cytomegalovirus exposure and HLA in healthy donors. The germline V gene has CDR1 MNHEY and CDR2 SVGAGI. This CDR3 is 13 amino acids long. The ends were cut back, 2 bases at V and 1 base at J, with 5 bases in the middle. Whole-study results and caveats: The sole available immune exposure information was CMV serostatus. As a later analysis showed, a missense DCLRE1C variant was linked to trimming of TCR beta V- and J-genes.

The PCR ran on 60 Vbeta and 13 Jbeta primers. Produced via immunoSEQ multiplex PCR; TCRdb's table is partial and in-frame only. The table lists about 200,000 clones, 60% to 85% of them singletons, with less than 2% in the top ten. V gene TRBV6-5 combines with J gene TRBJ1-1, with D perhaps matching TRBD1 (5 bases). Sequencing input: PBMCs. The receptor was derived from a girl aged 10-17 years in good health and CMV-seropositive. CDR3 bases: TGTGCCAGCAGTTACGGACAGAACACTGAAGCTTTCTTT. It specifies CASSYGQNTEAFF.